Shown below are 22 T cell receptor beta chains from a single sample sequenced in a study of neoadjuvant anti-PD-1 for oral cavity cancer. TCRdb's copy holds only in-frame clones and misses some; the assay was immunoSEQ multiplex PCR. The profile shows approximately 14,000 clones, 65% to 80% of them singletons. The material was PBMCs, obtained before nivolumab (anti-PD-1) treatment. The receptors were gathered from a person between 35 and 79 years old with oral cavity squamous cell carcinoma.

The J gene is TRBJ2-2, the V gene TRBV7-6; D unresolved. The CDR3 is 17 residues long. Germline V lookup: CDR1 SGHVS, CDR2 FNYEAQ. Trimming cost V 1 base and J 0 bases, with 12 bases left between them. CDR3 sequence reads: CASSLGNSPTNTGELFF. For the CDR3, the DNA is TGTGCCAGCAGCTTAGGTAACAGTCCGACGAACACCGGGGAGCTGTTTTTT.

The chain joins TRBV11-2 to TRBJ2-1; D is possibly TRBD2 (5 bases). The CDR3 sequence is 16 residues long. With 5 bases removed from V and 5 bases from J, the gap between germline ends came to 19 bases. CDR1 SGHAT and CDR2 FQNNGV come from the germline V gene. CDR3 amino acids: CASSLGRDLAHNEQFF. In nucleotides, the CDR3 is TGTGCCAGCAGCCTAGGCCGGGATCTGGCACACAATGAGCAGTTCTTC.

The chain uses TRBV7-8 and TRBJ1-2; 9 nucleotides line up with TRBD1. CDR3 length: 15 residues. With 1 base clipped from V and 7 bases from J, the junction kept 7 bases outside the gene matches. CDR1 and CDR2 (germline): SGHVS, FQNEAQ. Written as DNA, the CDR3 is TGTGCCAGCAGCTTAGGAGCGGGACAGGGAACTGGCTACACCTTC. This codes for CASSLGAGQGTGYTF.

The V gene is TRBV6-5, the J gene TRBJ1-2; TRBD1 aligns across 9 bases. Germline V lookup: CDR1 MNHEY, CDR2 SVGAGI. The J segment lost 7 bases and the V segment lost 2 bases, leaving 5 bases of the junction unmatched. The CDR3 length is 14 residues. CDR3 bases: TGTGCCAGCAGTTACGGACAGGGGTTGTTTGGCTACACCTTC. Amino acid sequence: CASSYGQGLFGYTF.

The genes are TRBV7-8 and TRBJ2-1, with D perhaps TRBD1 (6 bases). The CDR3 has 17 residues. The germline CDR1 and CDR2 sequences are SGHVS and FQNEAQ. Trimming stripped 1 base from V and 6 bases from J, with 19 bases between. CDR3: CASSLGGAGEGFNEQFF. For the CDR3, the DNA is TGTGCCAGCAGCTTAGGCGGAGCAGGGGAAGGGTTCAATGAGCAGTTCTTC.

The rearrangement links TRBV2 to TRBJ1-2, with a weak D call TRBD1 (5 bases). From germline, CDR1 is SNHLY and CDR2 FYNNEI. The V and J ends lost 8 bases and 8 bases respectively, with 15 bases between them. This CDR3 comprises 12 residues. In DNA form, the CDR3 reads TGTGCCAGCCGGGGGGAGATCGGAGGCTACACCTTC. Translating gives CASRGEIGGYTF.

CDR3: CASTGLAGVETQYF. The CDR3 bases are TGCGCCAGTACGGGACTAGCGGGAGTGGAGACCCAGTACTTC. The chain employs TRBV5-1 and TRBJ2-5; TRBD2 agrees at 14 bases. The length of the CDR3 is 14 residues. Unmatched junction bases numbered 5, after V lost 8 bases and J lost 5 bases. CDR1 and CDR2 from the germline V gene are SGHRS and YFSETQ.

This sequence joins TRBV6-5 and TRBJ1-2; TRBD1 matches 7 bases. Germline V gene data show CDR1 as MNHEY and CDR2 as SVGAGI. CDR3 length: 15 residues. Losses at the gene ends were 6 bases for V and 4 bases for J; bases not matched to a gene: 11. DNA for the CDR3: TGTGCCAGCAGCCCCAGACAGGGAGAAAGCTATGGCTACACCTTC. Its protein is CASSPRQGESYGYTF.

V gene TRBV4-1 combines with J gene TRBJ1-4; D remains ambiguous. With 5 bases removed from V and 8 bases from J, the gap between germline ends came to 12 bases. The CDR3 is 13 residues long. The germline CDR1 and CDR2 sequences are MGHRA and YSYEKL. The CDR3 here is CASSLRAVEKLFF. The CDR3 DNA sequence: TGCGCCAGCAGCTTAAGGGCGGTGGAAAAACTGTTTTTT.

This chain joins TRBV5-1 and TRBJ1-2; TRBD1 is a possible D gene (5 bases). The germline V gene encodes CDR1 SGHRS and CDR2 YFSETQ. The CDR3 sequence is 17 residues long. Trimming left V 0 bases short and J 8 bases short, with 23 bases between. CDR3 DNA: TGCGCCAGCAGCTTGGATTTTCGGGTTGGCAGGGTCGGAGGCTACACCTTC. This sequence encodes CASSLDFRVGRVGGYTF.

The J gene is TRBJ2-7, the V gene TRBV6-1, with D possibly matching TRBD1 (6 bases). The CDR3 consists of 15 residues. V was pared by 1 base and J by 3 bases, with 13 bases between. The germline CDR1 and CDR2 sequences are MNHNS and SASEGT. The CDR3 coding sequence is TGTGCCAGCAGTGAAGGGGACACGAGAATCTACGAGCAGTACTTC. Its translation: CASSEGDTRIYEQYF.

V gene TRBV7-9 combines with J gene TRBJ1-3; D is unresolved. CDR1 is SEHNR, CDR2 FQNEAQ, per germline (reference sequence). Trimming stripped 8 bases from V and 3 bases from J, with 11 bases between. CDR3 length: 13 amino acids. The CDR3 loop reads CASPTALGNTIYF. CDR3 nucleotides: TGTGCCAGCCCAACAGCCCTTGGAAACACCATATATTTT.

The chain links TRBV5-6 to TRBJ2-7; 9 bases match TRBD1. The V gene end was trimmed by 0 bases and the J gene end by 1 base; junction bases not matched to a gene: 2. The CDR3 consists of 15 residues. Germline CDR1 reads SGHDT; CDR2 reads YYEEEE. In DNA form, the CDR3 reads TGTGCCAGCAGCTTGGACGGACAGGGGTCCTACGAGCAGTACTTC. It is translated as CASSLDGQGSYEQYF.

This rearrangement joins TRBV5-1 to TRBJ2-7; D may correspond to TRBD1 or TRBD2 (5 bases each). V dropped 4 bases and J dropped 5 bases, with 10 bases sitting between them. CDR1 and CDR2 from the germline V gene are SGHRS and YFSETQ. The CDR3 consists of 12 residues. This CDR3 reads CASSGGTHEQYF. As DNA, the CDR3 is TGCGCCAGCAGCGGGGGTACCCACGAGCAGTACTTC.

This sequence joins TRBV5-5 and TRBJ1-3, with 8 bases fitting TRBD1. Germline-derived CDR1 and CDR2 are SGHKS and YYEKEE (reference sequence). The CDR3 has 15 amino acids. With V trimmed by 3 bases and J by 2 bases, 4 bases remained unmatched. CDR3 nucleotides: TGTGCCAGCAGCTACAGGGGGGACCCTGGAAACACCATATATTTT. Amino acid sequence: CASSYRGDPGNTIYF.

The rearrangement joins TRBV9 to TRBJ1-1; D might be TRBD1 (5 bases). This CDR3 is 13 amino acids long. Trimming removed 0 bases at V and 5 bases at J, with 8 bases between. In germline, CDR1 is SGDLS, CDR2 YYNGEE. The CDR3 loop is CASSVDGGTEAFF. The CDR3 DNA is TGTGCCAGCAGCGTAGATGGGGGGACTGAAGCTTTCTTT.

CDR3 DNA sequence: TGTGCCAGCAGCTATGACAGGGACTATGGCTACACCTTC. Its protein is CASSYDRDYGYTF. J is TRBJ1-2 and V is TRBV7-2; TRBD1 matches at 7 bases. The ends lost 4 bases at V and 3 bases at J; junction bases unmatched: 2. This CDR3 contains 13 residues. The germline gives CDR1 SGHTA, CDR2 FQGNSA. Full variable domain (outside the CDR3, taken from reference TRBV7-2 and TRBJ1-2): GAGVSQSPSNKVTEKGKDVELRCDPISGHTALYWYRQSLGQGLEFLIYFQGNSAPDKSGLPSDRFSAERTGGSVSTLTIQRTQQEDSAVYLCASSYDRDYGYTFGSGTRLTVV.

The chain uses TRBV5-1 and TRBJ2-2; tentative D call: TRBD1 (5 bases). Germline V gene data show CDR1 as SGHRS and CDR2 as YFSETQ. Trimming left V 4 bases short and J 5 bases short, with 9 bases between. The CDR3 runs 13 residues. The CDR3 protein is CASSIRTTGELFF. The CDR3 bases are TGCGCCAGCAGCATACGGACAACCGGGGAGCTGTTTTTT. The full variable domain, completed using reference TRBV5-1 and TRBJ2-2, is KAGVTQTPRYLIKTRGQQVTLSCSPISGHRSVSWYQQTPGQGLQFLFEYFSETQRNKGNFPGRFSGRQFSNSRSEMNVSTLELGDSALYLCASSIRTTGELFFGEGSRLTVL.

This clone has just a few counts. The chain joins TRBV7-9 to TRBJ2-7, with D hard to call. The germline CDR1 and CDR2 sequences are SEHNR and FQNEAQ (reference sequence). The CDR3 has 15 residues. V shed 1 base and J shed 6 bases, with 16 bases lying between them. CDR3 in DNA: TGTGCCAGCAGCTTAGAGCCGTTCGGACCTAGCGAGCAGTACTTC. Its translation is CASSLEPFGPSEQYF.

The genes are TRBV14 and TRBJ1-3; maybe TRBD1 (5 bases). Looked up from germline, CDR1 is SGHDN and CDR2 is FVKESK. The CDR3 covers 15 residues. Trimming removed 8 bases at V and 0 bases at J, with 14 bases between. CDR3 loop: CASAHGTYSGNTIYF. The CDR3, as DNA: TGTGCCAGCGCCCATGGGACCTACTCTGGAAACACCATATATTTT.

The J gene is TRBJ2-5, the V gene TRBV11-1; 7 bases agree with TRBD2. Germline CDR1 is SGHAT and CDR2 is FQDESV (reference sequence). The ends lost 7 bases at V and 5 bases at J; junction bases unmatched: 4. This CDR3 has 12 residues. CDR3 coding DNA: TGTGCCAGCACCTGGGAGGGGGAGACCCAGTACTTC. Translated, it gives CASTWEGETQYF.

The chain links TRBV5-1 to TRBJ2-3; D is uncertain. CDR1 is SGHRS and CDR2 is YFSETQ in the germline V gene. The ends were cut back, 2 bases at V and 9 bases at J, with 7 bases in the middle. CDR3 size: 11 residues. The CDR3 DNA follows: TGCGCCAGCAGCTTTTTAGAAACGCAGTATTTT. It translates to CASSFLETQYF.